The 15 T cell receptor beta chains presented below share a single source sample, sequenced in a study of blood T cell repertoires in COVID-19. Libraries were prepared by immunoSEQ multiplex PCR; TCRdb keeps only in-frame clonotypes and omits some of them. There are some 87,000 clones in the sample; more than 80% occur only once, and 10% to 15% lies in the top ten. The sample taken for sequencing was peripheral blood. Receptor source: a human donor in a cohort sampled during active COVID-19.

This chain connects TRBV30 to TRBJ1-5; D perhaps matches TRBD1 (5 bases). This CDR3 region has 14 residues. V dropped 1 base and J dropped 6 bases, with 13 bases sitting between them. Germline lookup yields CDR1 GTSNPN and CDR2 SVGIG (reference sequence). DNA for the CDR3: TGTGCCTGGAGTGCGTCGGGGGGGGTTCAGCCCCAGCATTTT. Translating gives CAWSASGGVQPQHF.

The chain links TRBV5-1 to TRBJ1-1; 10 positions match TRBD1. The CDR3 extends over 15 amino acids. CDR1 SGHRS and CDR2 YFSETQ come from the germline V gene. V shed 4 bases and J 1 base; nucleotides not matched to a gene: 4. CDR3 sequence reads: CASSEGQGPNTEAFF. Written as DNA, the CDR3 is TGCGCCAGCAGCGAGGGACAGGGGCCGAACACTGAAGCTTTCTTT. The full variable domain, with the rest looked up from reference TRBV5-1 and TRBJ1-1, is KAGVTQTPRYLIKTRGQQVTLSCSPISGHRSVSWYQQTPGQGLQFLFEYFSETQRNKGNFPGRFSGRQFSNSRSEMNVSTLELGDSALYLCASSEGQGPNTEAFFGQGTRLTVV.

For the CDR3, the DNA is TGTGCCAGCAGTCCTGGCCCGGGCAGGGGGCTGTGGGAGCAGTTCTTC. This sequence encodes CASSPGPGRGLWEQFF. The rearrangement uses TRBV5-6 and TRBJ2-1, with 8 positions matching TRBD1. Germline CDR1 and CDR2: SGHDT and YYEEEE. This CDR3 comprises 16 residues. The ends lost 5 bases at V and 10 bases at J; junction bases unmatched: 17. Complete variable domain (other parts from reference TRBV5-6 and TRBJ2-1): DAGVTQSPTHLIKTRGQQVTLRCSPKSGHDTVSWYQQALGQGPQFIFQYYEEEERQRGNFPDRFSGHQFPNYSSELNVNALLLGDSALYLCASSPGPGRGLWEQFFGPGTRLTVL.

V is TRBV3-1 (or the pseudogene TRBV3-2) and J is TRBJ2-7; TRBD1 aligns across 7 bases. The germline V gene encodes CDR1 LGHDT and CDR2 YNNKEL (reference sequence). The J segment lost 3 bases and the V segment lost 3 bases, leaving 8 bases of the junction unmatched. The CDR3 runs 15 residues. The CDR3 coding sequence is TGTGCCAGCAGCCACGTCGGGACAGCCAACTACGAGCAGTACTTC. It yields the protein CASSHVGTANYEQYF.

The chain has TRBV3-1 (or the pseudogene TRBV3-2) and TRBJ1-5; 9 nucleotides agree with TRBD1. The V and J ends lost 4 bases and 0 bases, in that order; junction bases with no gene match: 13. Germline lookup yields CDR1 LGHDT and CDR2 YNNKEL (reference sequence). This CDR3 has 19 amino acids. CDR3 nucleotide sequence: TGTGCCAGCAGCCTTTGTCCGGGACAGGGAGTCATTAGCAATCAGCCCCAGCATTTT. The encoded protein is CASSLCPGQGVISNQPQHF.

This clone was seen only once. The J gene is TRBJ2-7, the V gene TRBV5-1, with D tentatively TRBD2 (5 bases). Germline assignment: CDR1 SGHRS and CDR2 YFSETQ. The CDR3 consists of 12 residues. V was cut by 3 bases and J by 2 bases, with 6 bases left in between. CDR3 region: CASSSGAYEQYF. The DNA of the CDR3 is TGCGCCAGCAGCTCCGGGGCCTACGAGCAGTACTTC.

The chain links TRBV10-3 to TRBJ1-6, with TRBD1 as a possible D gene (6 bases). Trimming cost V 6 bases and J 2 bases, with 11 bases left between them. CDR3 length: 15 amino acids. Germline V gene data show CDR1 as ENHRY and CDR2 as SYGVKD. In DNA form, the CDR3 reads TGTGCCATCAGGCCGGGACAAGCCTATAATTCACCCCTCCACTTT. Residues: CAIRPGQAYNSPLHF.

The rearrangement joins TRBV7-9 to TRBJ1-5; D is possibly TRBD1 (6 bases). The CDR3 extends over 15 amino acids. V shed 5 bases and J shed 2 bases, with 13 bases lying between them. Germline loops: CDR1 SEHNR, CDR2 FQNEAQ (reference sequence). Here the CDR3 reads CASSPGGHGNQPQHF. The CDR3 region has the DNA TGTGCCAGCAGCCCCGGGGGGCACGGCAATCAGCCCCAGCATTTT.

The CDR3 coding sequence is TGTGCCAGCTCACTTCGACAGGGTAATTCACCCCTCCACTTT. It translates to CASSLRQGNSPLHF. This sequence joins TRBV18 and TRBJ1-6, with 7 nucleotides matching TRBD1. With V trimmed by 4 bases and J by 6 bases, 3 bases remained unmatched. This CDR3 spans 14 amino acids. Germline loops: CDR1 KGHSH, CDR2 LQKENI.

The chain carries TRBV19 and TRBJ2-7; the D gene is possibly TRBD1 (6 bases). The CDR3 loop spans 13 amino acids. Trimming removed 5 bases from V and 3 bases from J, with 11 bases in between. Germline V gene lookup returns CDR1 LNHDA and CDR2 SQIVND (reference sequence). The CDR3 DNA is TGTGCCAGTAGTGTGGACAGAGGCTACGAGCAGTACTTC. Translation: CASSVDRGYEQYF.

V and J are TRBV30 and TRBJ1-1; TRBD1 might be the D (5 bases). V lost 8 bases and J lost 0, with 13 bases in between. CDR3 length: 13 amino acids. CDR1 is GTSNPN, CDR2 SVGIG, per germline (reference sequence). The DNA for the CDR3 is TGTGCCGGGGACCGGGGGTTGAACACTGAAGCTTTCTTT. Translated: CAGDRGLNTEAFF. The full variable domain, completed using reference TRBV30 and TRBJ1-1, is SQTIHQWPATLVQPVGSPLSLECTVEGTSNPNLYWYRQAAGRGLQLLFYSVGIGQISSEVPQNLSASRPQDRQFILSSKKLLLSDSGFYLCAGDRGLNTEAFFGQGTRLTVV.

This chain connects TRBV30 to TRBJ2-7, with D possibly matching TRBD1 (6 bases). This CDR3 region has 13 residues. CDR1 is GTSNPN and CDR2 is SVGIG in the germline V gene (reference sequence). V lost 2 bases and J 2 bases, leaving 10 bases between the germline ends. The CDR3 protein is CAWSPWTAYEQYF. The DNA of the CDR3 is TGTGCCTGGAGTCCCTGGACAGCCTACGAGCAGTACTTC. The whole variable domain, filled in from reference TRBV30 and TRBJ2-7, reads SQTIHQWPATLVQPVGSPLSLECTVEGTSNPNLYWYRQAAGRGLQLLFYSVGIGQISSEVPQNLSASRPQDRQFILSSKKLLLSDSGFYLCAWSPWTAYEQYFGPGTRLTVT.

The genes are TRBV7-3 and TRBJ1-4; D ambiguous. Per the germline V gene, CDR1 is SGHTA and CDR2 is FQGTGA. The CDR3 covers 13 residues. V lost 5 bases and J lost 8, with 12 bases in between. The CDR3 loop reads CASSPREGEKLFF. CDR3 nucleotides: TGTGCCAGCAGCCCCCGGGAAGGCGAAAAACTGTTTTTT.

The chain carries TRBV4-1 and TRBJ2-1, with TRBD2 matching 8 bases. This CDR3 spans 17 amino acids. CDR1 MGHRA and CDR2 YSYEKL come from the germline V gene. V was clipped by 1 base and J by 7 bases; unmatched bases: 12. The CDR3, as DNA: TGCGCCAGCAGCCAAGCAGCCTCGGGGGGGGGCTTGAATGAGCAGTTCTTC. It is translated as CASSQAASGGGLNEQFF.

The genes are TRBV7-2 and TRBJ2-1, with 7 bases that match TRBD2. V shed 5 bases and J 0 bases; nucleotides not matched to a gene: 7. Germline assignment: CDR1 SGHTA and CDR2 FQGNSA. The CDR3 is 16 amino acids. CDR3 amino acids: CASSATSGGSYNEQFF. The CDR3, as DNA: TGTGCCAGCAGCGCTACATCGGGGGGCTCCTACAATGAGCAGTTCTTC.